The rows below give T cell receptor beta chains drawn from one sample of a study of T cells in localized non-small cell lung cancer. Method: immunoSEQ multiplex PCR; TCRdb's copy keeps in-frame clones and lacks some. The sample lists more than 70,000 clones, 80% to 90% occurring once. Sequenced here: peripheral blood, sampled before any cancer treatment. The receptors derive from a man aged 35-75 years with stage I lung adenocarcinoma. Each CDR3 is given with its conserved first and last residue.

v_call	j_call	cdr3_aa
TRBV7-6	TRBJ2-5	CASSSPSPLAGGQETQYF
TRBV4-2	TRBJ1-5	CASSQESGPNQPQHF
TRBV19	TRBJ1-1	CASSIEGREAFF
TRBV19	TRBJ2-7	CASAGAYEQYF
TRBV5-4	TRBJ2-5	CASSSRHRYQETQYF
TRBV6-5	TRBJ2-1	CASSRTSGFYNEQFF
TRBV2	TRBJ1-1	CASSPGSRDTEAFF
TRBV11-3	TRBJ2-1	CASSRGGSGLQFF
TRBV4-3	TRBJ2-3	CASSLGMWTVKGDTQYF
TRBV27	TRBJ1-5	CASSLGAGTYQPQHF
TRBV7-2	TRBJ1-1	CASSSNSEAFF
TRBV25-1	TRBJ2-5	CASSGGSRWETQYF